This passage covers 30 T cell receptor beta chains from one sample sequenced in a study of shared clonotypes between healthy human individuals. The assay was immunoSEQ multiplex PCR, and TCRdb's table has in-frame clones only and misses some. Of about 1.4 million clones in the sample, around 95% were seen once. Specimen: naive CD4+ T cells sorted from blood. Sample subset: CD45RA+ positively selected. Receptor source: a man aged 30 to 39 in good health.

The chain is built from TRBV2 and TRBJ2-1, with TRBD1 matching 8 bases. With 7 bases clipped from V and 10 bases from J, the junction kept 6 bases outside the gene matches. The CDR3 loop spans 12 amino acids. Per germline, CDR1 SNHLY and CDR2 FYNNEI. The chain's CDR3 is CASTQWTGEQFF. CDR3 nucleotides: TGTGCCAGCACCCAATGGACAGGGGAGCAGTTCTTC. The entire variable domain, with the rest obtained from reference TRBV2 and TRBJ2-1, is as follows: EPEVTQTPSHQVTQMGQEVILRCVPISNHLYFYWYRQILGQKVEFLVSFYNNEISEKSEIFDDQFSVERPDGSNFTLKIRSTKLEDSAMYFCASTQWTGEQFFGPGTRLTVL.

As to this clone: This specimen includes other DNA sequences encoding the same CDR3. The chain carries TRBV5-1 and TRBJ2-1; D not certain. The CDR3 runs to 11 residues. Germline loops: CDR1 SGHRS, CDR2 YFSETQ. Trimming took off 0 bases at V and 9 bases at J, with 4 bases between the two ends. CDR3 residues: CASSLAAEQFF. The CDR3 coding sequence is TGCGCCAGCAGCTTGGCTGCTGAGCAGTTCTTC.

The sample holds one count of this clone. The chain has TRBV11-2 and TRBJ2-1; the D is unclear. Trimming cost V 3 bases and J 2 bases, with 17 bases left between them. Per the germline V gene, CDR1 is SGHAT and CDR2 is FQNNGV. This CDR3 comprises 17 residues. CDR3 nucleotide sequence: TGTGCCAGCAGCTTCCGTCCGGACCTCGCCCCCTACAATGAGCAGTTCTTC. Protein sequence: CASSFRPDLAPYNEQFF.

This chain joins TRBV11-2 and TRBJ2-4; 11 bases match TRBD1. Trimming took 3 bases from V and 3 from J; bases not matched to a gene: 7. Looked up from germline, CDR1 is SGHAT and CDR2 is FQNNGV. The CDR3 spans 17 residues. The DNA for the CDR3 is TGTGCCAGCAGCTTTCCTTGGGACAGGGGGGACAAAAACATTCAGTACTTC. Translated, it gives CASSFPWDRGDKNIQYF.

The chain recombines TRBV10-1 with TRBJ2-3; D gene uncertain. V was shortened by 3 bases and J by 6 bases, with 13 bases between the two germline ends. This CDR3 has 14 residues. Per the germline V gene, CDR1 is WNHNN and CDR2 is SYGVQD (reference sequence). CDR3 amino acids: CASSDPLTADTQYF. The CDR3 DNA reads as TGCGCCAGCAGTGACCCGCTGACCGCGGATACGCAGTATTTT.

The rearrangement uses TRBV4-1 and TRBJ2-7; weak D call: TRBD1 (5 bases). Trimming took off 1 base at V and 4 bases at J, with 17 bases between the two ends. The CDR3 runs to 16 residues. Germline V gene lookup returns CDR1 MGHRA and CDR2 YSYEKL. The CDR3 sequence: CASSQVQGGRRYEQYF. CDR3 DNA sequence: TGCGCCAGCAGCCAAGTCCAGGGTGGAAGAAGGTACGAGCAGTACTTC.

V usage is TRBV6-6 and J usage is TRBJ2-6; D remains ambiguous. Germline V gene sequence: CDR1 MNHNY, CDR2 SVGAGI (reference sequence). CDR3 length: 14 amino acids. V lost 5 bases, J lost 3 bases, and 8 bases lay in between. The CDR3 DNA reads TGTGCCAGCAGTCCCGGGTTTGGGGCCAACGTCCTGACTTTC. This translates into CASSPGFGANVLTF.

The sample holds one count of this clone. The chain combines TRBV28 with TRBJ1-2; no reliable D call. CDR1 and CDR2 from the germline V gene are MDHEN and SYDVKM. V was cut by 2 bases and J by 6 bases, with 4 bases left in between. This CDR3 is 11 amino acids long. This chain's CDR3 is CASSLNDGYTF. DNA of the CDR3: TGTGCCAGCAGTTTAAATGATGGCTACACCTTC.

The V gene is TRBV18, the J gene TRBJ2-3; TRBD1 aligns across 7 bases. V was clipped by 4 bases and J by 6 bases; unmatched bases: 7. Germline CDR1 reads KGHSH; CDR2 reads LQKENI. The CDR3 has 14 amino acids. The CDR3 nucleotides read TGTGCCAGCTCACTAGGACAGGATTTGGATACGCAGTATTTT. Protein sequence: CASSLGQDLDTQYF.

The chain is built from TRBV9 and TRBJ2-7; 7 nucleotides align to TRBD2. CDR3 size: 15 residues. After removal of 0 bases from V and 3 bases from J, the junction contained 6 bases not matched to a gene. Germline assignment: CDR1 SGDLS and CDR2 YYNGEE. CDR3 residues: CASSVAATSDYEQYF. CDR3 bases: TGTGCCAGCAGCGTAGCGGCAACTAGCGACTACGAGCAGTACTTC.

The count of this clone is one. The chain employs TRBV19 and TRBJ2-4; the D gene is possibly TRBD2 (5 bases). The CDR3 consists of 11 residues. V lost 5 bases and J 8 bases, leaving 7 bases between the germline ends. Germline V gives CDR1 LNHDA, CDR2 SQIVND (reference sequence). CDR3 sequence reads: CASSSGDIQYF. CDR3 DNA: TGTGCCAGTAGTTCCGGGGACATTCAGTACTTC.

V usage is TRBV5-4 and J usage is TRBJ2-5; TRBD1 agrees at 7 bases. Germline V gene sequence: CDR1 SGHNT, CDR2 YYREEE (reference sequence). This CDR3 contains 14 residues. V shed 5 bases, J shed 2 bases, and the junction held 6 bases outside the gene matches. The CDR3 loop is CASRVGQTQETQYF. The CDR3 DNA reads TGTGCCAGCAGGGTGGGACAGACACAAGAGACCCAGTACTTC. Together with reference TRBV5-4 and TRBJ2-5, the CDR3 gives the full variable domain: ETGVTQSPTHLIKTRGQQVTLRCSSQSGHNTVSWYQQALGQGPQFIFQYYREEENGRGNFPPRFSGLQFPNYSSELNVNALELDDSALYLCASRVGQTQETQYFGPGTRLLVL.

The chain joins TRBV7-9 to TRBJ2-3; tentative D call: TRBD2 (7 bases). This CDR3 has 17 residues. Germline-derived CDR1 and CDR2 are SEHNR and FQNEAQ (reference sequence). Between the trimmed V and J ends, which lost 5 bases and 4 bases, there was a span of 22 bases. CDR3 DNA: TGTGCCAGCAGCACAGGGAGGGTGGGACTCAGGGCAGATACGCAGTATTTT. Protein: CASSTGRVGLRADTQYF.

As to this clone: A read error may produce the germline difference seen at one junction end. This chain connects TRBV7-7 to TRBJ2-1; 8 bases are a match to TRBD1. Germline V gene lookup returns CDR1 SSHAT and CDR2 FNYEAQ (reference sequence). The CDR3 extends over 16 amino acids. The CDR3 nucleotides read TGTGCTAGCAGCTTAGGTCTCGCGACAGGGGACAATGAGCAGTTCTTC. The encoded protein is CASSLGLATGDNEQFF. The whole variable domain, filled in from reference TRBV7-7 and TRBJ2-1, reads GAGVSQSPRYKVTKRGQDVTLRCDPISSHATLYWYQQALGQGPEFLTYFNYEAQPDKSGLPSDRFSAERPEGSISTLTIQRTEQRDSAMYRCASSLGLATGDNEQFFGPGTRLTVL.

The chain employs TRBV10-1 and TRBJ2-1; 13 positions match TRBD2. This CDR3 has 15 amino acids. Trimming at V came to 5 bases and at J to 5 bases, leaving 3 bases not matched to a gene. The germline V gene has CDR1 WNHNN and CDR2 SYGVQD (reference sequence). Here the CDR3 reads CASSSGLAGDNEQFF. The DNA for the CDR3 is TGCGCCAGCAGTTCTGGACTAGCGGGAGACAATGAGCAGTTCTTC.

V is TRBV2 and J is TRBJ2-5, with TRBD2 as a possible D gene (5 bases). The V gene lost 1 base and the J gene lost 5 bases, with 8 bases spanning the gap. The V gene's germline CDR1 is SNHLY and CDR2 FYNNEI. The CDR3 contains 13 residues. In DNA, the CDR3 is TGTGCCAGCAGTGAAGGGGAGCGGGAGACCCAGTACTTC. It codes for CASSEGERETQYF.

On this clone itself: Other DNA variants within this sample encode the same CDR3. This chain's CDR3 is CASSRGLAGEGEQFF. The CDR3 DNA sequence: TGCGCCAGCAGCCGAGGACTAGCGGGAGAGGGTGAGCAGTTCTTC. The chain carries TRBV5-1 and TRBJ2-1, with TRBD2 matching 13 bases. CDR1 and CDR2 (germline): SGHRS, YFSETQ. There are 15 residues in the CDR3. V trimming: 4 bases; J trimming: 9 bases; junction bases outside the gene matches: 7.

The count of this clone is one. This sequence joins TRBV7-2 and TRBJ2-7, with D maybe TRBD1 (6 bases). Germline V CDR1 and CDR2: SGHTA, FQGNSA. The ends were cut back, 5 bases at V and 5 bases at J, with 13 bases in the middle. The CDR3 runs 13 residues. This CDR3 is CASSATGFNEQYF. CDR3 coding DNA: TGTGCCAGCAGCGCAACAGGGTTCAACGAGCAGTACTTC. The whole variable domain, remainder taken from reference TRBV7-2 and TRBJ2-7, is GAGVSQSPSNKVTEKGKDVELRCDPISGHTALYWYRQSLGQGLEFLIYFQGNSAPDKSGLPSDRFSAERTGGSVSTLTIQRTQQEDSAVYLCASSATGFNEQYFGPGTRLTVT.

J is TRBJ2-3 and V is TRBV7-8; 8 bases line up with TRBD2. The CDR3 is 17 amino acids. The germline CDR1 and CDR2 sequences are SGHVS and FQNEAQ. The junction had 11 bases not matched to a gene; V was cut back by 5 bases and J by 1 base. CDR3 in amino acids: CASSPLEVAGRTDTQYF. The CDR3 DNA reads TGTGCCAGCAGCCCTCTTGAGGTAGCGGGGCGCACAGATACGCAGTATTTT.

On this clone: The sample carries other DNA sequences with the same CDR3. The chain employs TRBV5-1 and TRBJ2-1, with 11 positions matching TRBD1. The CDR3 extends over 15 amino acids. Germline CDR1 SGHRS, CDR2 YFSETQ. Unmatched junction bases numbered 2, after V lost 3 bases and J lost 3 bases. In nucleotides, the CDR3 is TGCGCCAGCAGCTCCGGGACAGGGGGCTACAATGAGCAGTTCTTC. Its protein product is CASSSGTGGYNEQFF.

V and J are TRBV5-1 and TRBJ2-7, with D perhaps TRBD2 (6 bases). The germline CDR1 and CDR2 sequences are SGHRS and YFSETQ. This CDR3 is 12 amino acids long. V dropped 3 bases and J dropped 9 bases, with 13 bases sitting between them. The CDR3 coding sequence is TGCGCCAGCAGCTGGGACCGGGAGCCGCAGTACTTC. Translating it yields CASSWDREPQYF.

CDR3 sequence (DNA): TGTGCCAGCTCACTCACTAGCGGGAGTACCATTGAGACCCAGTACTTC. It specifies CASSLTSGSTIETQYF. The chain recombines TRBV18 with TRBJ2-5; 11 bases align to TRBD2. V lost 4 bases and J lost 5; bases outside the gene matches: 9. Germline V gene data show CDR1 as KGHSH and CDR2 as LQKENI. The CDR3 consists of 16 residues.

A single count supports this clone. This rearrangement joins TRBV15 to TRBJ1-2; 7 nucleotides match TRBD1. V was clipped by 1 base and J by 3 bases; unmatched bases: 2. Germline lookup yields CDR1 LNHNV and CDR2 YYDKDF (reference sequence). CDR3 length equals 14 residues. CDR3 protein: CATSRGGTDYGYTF. DNA for the CDR3: TGTGCCACCAGCAGAGGCGGGACAGACTATGGCTACACCTTC.

The rearrangement joins TRBV11-2 to TRBJ2-7; 11 bases are shared with TRBD2. With V trimmed by 5 bases and J by 7 bases, 7 bases remained unmatched. The CDR3 is made up of 14 amino acids. In germline, CDR1 is SGHAT, CDR2 FQNNGV. CDR3 in amino acids: CASSIGLAGLEQYF. In nucleotides, the CDR3 is TGTGCCAGCAGCATCGGACTAGCGGGTTTGGAGCAGTACTTC.

The V call is TRBV9, the J call TRBJ2-1; maybe TRBD2 (5 bases). Germline CDR1 reads SGDLS; CDR2 reads YYNGEE. The CDR3 length is 13 residues. Deletions cut 0 bases from V and 7 bases from J, with 8 bases between. DNA of the CDR3: TGTGCCAGCAGCGTAGCGGGGTTAAATGAGCAGTTCTTC. Its translation is CASSVAGLNEQFF.

V and J are TRBV4-1 and TRBJ2-3, with 7 bases aligning to TRBD1. The CDR3 contains 16 residues. The germline gives CDR1 MGHRA, CDR2 YSYEKL. J lost 2 bases, V lost 4 bases, and 9 bases had no gene match. In nucleotides, the CDR3 is TGCGCCAGCAGCCCACGGGACAGAGGATACACAGATACGCAGTATTTT. Translated, it gives CASSPRDRGYTDTQYF.

This chain connects TRBV6-5 to TRBJ1-2; D perhaps matches TRBD1 (5 bases). The V and J ends lost 4 bases and 6 bases respectively, with 12 bases between them. Per germline, CDR1 MNHEY and CDR2 SVGAGI. This CDR3 contains 13 residues. The CDR3 loop reads CASSSFGQDGYTF. The CDR3 DNA follows: TGTGCCAGCAGTTCCTTCGGACAAGATGGCTACACCTTC.

The V gene is TRBV5-5, the J gene TRBJ2-2, with 11 nucleotides matching TRBD2. With V trimmed by 3 bases and J by 4 bases, 5 bases remained unmatched. The germline V gene encodes CDR1 SGHKS and CDR2 YYEKEE (reference sequence). CDR3 length: 16 amino acids. CDR3 residues: CASSSLAGVGTGELFF. In DNA form, the CDR3 reads TGTGCCAGCAGCTCACTAGCGGGAGTGGGCACCGGGGAGCTGTTTTTT.

This rearrangement joins TRBV10-3 to TRBJ2-7; TRBD1 aligns across 9 bases. V shed 9 bases, J shed 4 bases, and the junction held 10 bases outside the gene matches. Germline loops: CDR1 ENHRY, CDR2 SYGVKD. The CDR3 is 14 amino acids. CDR3 protein: CAMARGQGVYEQYF. Written as DNA, the CDR3 is TGTGCCATGGCTAGGGGACAGGGTGTATACGAGCAGTACTTC.

The CDR3, as DNA: TGCGCCAGCAGTGGGACAGGGGGATCCTACAATGAGCAGTTCTTC. Amino acid sequence: CASSGTGGSYNEQFF. The V call is TRBV10-1, the J call TRBJ2-1; 10 nucleotides align to TRBD1. Germline V gives CDR1 WNHNN, CDR2 SYGVQD (reference sequence). The CDR3 contains 15 residues. V was clipped by 4 bases and J by 1 base; unmatched bases: 1.